This passage covers 18 T cell receptor beta chains from one sample sequenced in a study of T cell responses to AZD1222 COVID-19 vaccine. Assay used: immunoSEQ multiplex PCR; TCRdb lists only in-frame clones, some missing. The sample lists 150,000 to 200,000 clones, around 90% occurring once. The specimen comprised peripheral blood, sampled on day 0 of AZD1222 vaccination. The receptors here all came from an adult in good health.

The chain employs TRBV5-1 and TRBJ2-5; D may match TRBD1 or TRBD2 (5 bases each). The length of the CDR3 is 16 residues. Trimming cost V 4 bases and J 5 bases, with 21 bases left between them. In germline, CDR1 is SGHRS, CDR2 YFSETQ. The CDR3 reads CASSPPRGPPGETQYF. In nucleotides, the CDR3 is TGCGCCAGCAGCCCCCCGAGGGGACCCCCGGGGGAGACCCAGTACTTC.

This rearrangement joins TRBV4-1 to TRBJ1-5; a possible D gene is TRBD1 (6 bases). CDR1 is MGHRA, CDR2 YSYEKL, per germline. The germline V and J ends were trimmed by 0 bases and 1 base, with 10 bases remaining between them. This CDR3 is built from 16 residues. Here the CDR3 DNA reads TGCGCCAGCAGCCAAGATCGGCAGGGGAGCAATCAGCCCCAGCATTTT. Residues: CASSQDRQGSNQPQHF.

This clone was counted a single time. The J gene is TRBJ2-4, the V gene TRBV6-1, with 10 nucleotides matching TRBD2. Germline CDR1 is MNHNS and CDR2 is SASEGT. The CDR3 extends over 18 amino acids. The trim removed 4 bases at V and 0 bases at J, leaving 9 bases unmatched. This chain's CDR3 is CASSGLAGVIIAKNIQYF. The CDR3 DNA reads TGTGCCAGCAGTGGTCTAGCGGGAGTCATCATAGCCAAAAACATTCAGTACTTC.

The rearrangement links TRBV7-3 to TRBJ2-7; D might be TRBD1 (6 bases). V lost 1 base, J lost 6 bases, and 13 bases lay in between. The length of the CDR3 is 14 residues. Per germline, CDR1 SGHTA and CDR2 FQGTGA. CDR3 coding DNA: TGTGCCAGCAGCTTAAACAGGGACCCCTCCGAGCAGTACTTC. It specifies CASSLNRDPSEQYF.

In its sample, this clone was seen once. V and J are TRBV11-3 and TRBJ2-2; 14 bases line up with TRBD2. V lost 1 base, J lost 4 bases, and 8 bases stayed unmatched. This CDR3 region has 19 residues. Germline lookup yields CDR1 SGHNT and CDR2 YENEEA. In nucleotides, the CDR3 is TGTGCCAGCAGCTTAGTGGGGACTAGCGGGAGCCGCCCCACCGGGGAGCTGTTTTTT. This codes for CASSLVGTSGSRPTGELFF.

The rearrangement uses TRBV28 and TRBJ1-1, with 11 bases lining up with TRBD1. Germline V gene lookup returns CDR1 MDHEN and CDR2 SYDVKM. The CDR3 length is 19 residues. V dropped 4 bases and J dropped 1; count of bases not matched to a gene: 14. The CDR3 loop reads CASSSDRGRRVLSNTEAFF. CDR3 DNA: TGTGCCAGCAGTTCGGACAGGGGGCGCCGGGTCCTTTCGAACACTGAAGCTTTCTTT. Full variable domain (rest looked up from reference TRBV28 and TRBJ1-1): DVKVTQSSRYLVKRTGEKVFLECVQDMDHENMFWYRQDPGLGLRLIYFSYDVKMKEKGDIPEGYSVSREKKERFSLILESASTNQTSMYLCASSSDRGRRVLSNTEAFFGQGTRLTVV.

The V call is TRBV7-2, the J call TRBJ2-1; 10 bases are shared with TRBD2. Germline V gene sequence: CDR1 SGHTA, CDR2 FQGNSA. The V segment lost 5 bases and the J segment 1 base; nucleotides outside the gene matches: 11. The CDR3 covers 18 residues. The CDR3: CASSLGGSGRPSYNEQFF. As DNA, the CDR3 is TGTGCCAGCAGCCTGGGGGGTAGCGGGAGGCCTTCCTACAATGAGCAGTTCTTC. Together with reference TRBV7-2 and TRBJ2-1, the CDR3 gives the full variable domain: GAGVSQSPSNKVTEKGKDVELRCDPISGHTALYWYRQSLGQGLEFLIYFQGNSAPDKSGLPSDRFSAERTGGSVSTLTIQRTQQEDSAVYLCASSLGGSGRPSYNEQFFGPGTRLTVL.

The chain employs TRBV6-5 and TRBJ2-1; 7 bases map to TRBD1. Germline CDR1 reads MNHEY; CDR2 reads SVGAGI. The J segment lost 7 bases and the V segment lost 6 bases, leaving 3 bases of the junction unmatched. The CDR3 is 12 amino acids. CDR3: CASRSTGNEQFF. DNA of the CDR3: TGTGCCAGCAGATCGACAGGGAATGAGCAGTTCTTC.

The chain employs TRBV28 and TRBJ2-1; the D gene could be TRBD1 or TRBD2 (6 bases each). The germline CDR1 and CDR2 sequences are MDHEN and SYDVKM. V was trimmed by 10 bases and J by 6 bases, leaving 10 bases between them. This CDR3 is built from 11 residues. The chain's CDR3 is CATTGANEQFF. The CDR3 DNA sequence: TGTGCCACCACGGGGGCCAATGAGCAGTTCTTC.

V and J are TRBV27 and TRBJ2-1, with D perhaps given as TRBD1 or TRBD2 (7 bases each). V lost 3 bases and J 9 bases, leaving 15 bases between the germline ends. The CDR3 covers 14 residues. Germline lookup yields CDR1 MNHEY and CDR2 SMNVEV (reference sequence). CDR3 sequence: CASSLETGRGEQFF. In DNA form, the CDR3 reads TGTGCCAGCAGTTTGGAGACAGGGAGGGGTGAGCAGTTCTTC.

This sequence joins TRBV19 and TRBJ1-2; tentatively, D is TRBD1 (6 bases). CDR3 length: 14 amino acids. Per germline, CDR1 LNHDA and CDR2 SQIVND (reference sequence). V lost 5 bases and J lost 1, with 11 bases in between. CDR3 nucleotide sequence: TGTGCCAGTAGTCGGCAGGGGAGTAACTATGGCTACACCTTC. Its protein is CASSRQGSNYGYTF. The whole variable domain, remainder taken from reference TRBV19 and TRBJ1-2, is DGGITQSPKYLFRKEGQNVTLSCEQNLNHDAMYWYRQDPGQGLRLIYYSQIVNDFQKGDIAEGYSVSREKKESFPLTVTSAQKNPTAFYLCASSRQGSNYGYTFGSGTRLTVV.

This chain uses TRBV24-1 with TRBJ2-5; TRBD1 agrees at 7 bases. CDR1 is KGHDR and CDR2 is SFDVKD in the germline V gene. V shed 5 bases and J 2 bases; nucleotides not matched to a gene: 13. CDR3 length: 17 amino acids. As DNA, the CDR3 is TGTGCCACCAGTGTGGCTTGGGCCGGGACAGCGCAAGAGACCCAGTACTTC. Its protein is CATSVAWAGTAQETQYF.

This chain links TRBV7-2 with TRBJ2-4; D tentatively reads TRBD1 or TRBD2 (5 bases each). Germline V gives CDR1 SGHTA, CDR2 FQGNSA. Trimming removed 1 base from V and 0 bases from J, with 10 bases in between. This CDR3 is built from 16 residues. This chain's CDR3 is CASSLETGLAKNIQYF. The CDR3 DNA reads as TGTGCCAGCAGCTTAGAAACAGGACTAGCCAAAAACATTCAGTACTTC.

V gene TRBV14 combines with J gene TRBJ2-4; D remains unclear. Germline V gene data show CDR1 as SGHDN and CDR2 as FVKESK. Deletions cut 0 bases from V and 5 bases from J, with 8 bases between. The length of the CDR3 is 14 residues. The DNA of the CDR3 is TGTGCCAGCAGCCAAGACCACCGGGAAAACATTCAGTACTTC. The encoded protein is CASSQDHRENIQYF.

The chain employs TRBV20-1 and TRBJ2-7; D remains ambiguous. V gave up 5 bases and J gave up 4 bases, with 9 bases separating them. The CDR3 spans 11 residues. Germline CDR1 is DFQATT and CDR2 is SNEGSKA (reference sequence). Here the CDR3 reads CSALDAYEQYF. DNA for the CDR3: TGCAGTGCTCTGGACGCATACGAGCAGTACTTC.

This chain links TRBV5-8 with TRBJ1-2; D is ambiguous. The CDR3 is 11 amino acids. The germline V and J ends were trimmed by 9 bases and 6 bases, with 12 bases remaining between them. Germline-derived CDR1 and CDR2 are SGHTS and YDEGEE. In nucleotides, the CDR3 is TGTGCCACTCAACGGAGGCATGGCTACACCTTC. It specifies CATQRRHGYTF.

The chain has TRBV23-1 and TRBJ1-1, with unresolved D. TRBV23-1 qualifies as an ORF whose function is uncertain. Trimming left V 0 bases short and J 1 base short, with 9 bases between. This CDR3 has 15 residues. CDR3 nucleotides: TGCGCCAGCAGTCAATCTGCCCGGAGGAACACTGAAGCTTTCTTT. Amino acid sequence: CASSQSARRNTEAFF.

This chain joins TRBV2 and TRBJ1-2; 9 bases match TRBD1. The CDR3 length is 14 residues. The germline V gene encodes CDR1 SNHLY and CDR2 FYNNEI. V was pared by 6 bases and J by 4 bases, with 6 bases of the junction left unmatched. In DNA form, the CDR3 reads TGTGCCAGCAGAGAGGACAGGGGAGGCTATGGCTACACCTTC. Translation: CASREDRGGYGYTF. Full variable domain (rest looked up from reference TRBV2 and TRBJ1-2): EPEVTQTPSHQVTQMGQEVILRCVPISNHLYFYWYRQILGQKVEFLVSFYNNEISEKSEIFDDQFSVERPDGSNFTLKIRSTKLEDSAMYFCASREDRGGYGYTFGSGTRLTVV.